The 27 T cell receptor beta chains presented below share a single source sample, sequenced in a study of T-cell memory formation after mild COVID-19 (dated by TCRdb to the early 2020s). Libraries came from 5' RACE. For sequencing, an Illumina NovaSeq 6000 was employed. Using fastp trimming at Q25 and MiXCR clonotype assembly, TCRdb reanalyzed the public sequencing data and kept in-frame beta chains. Every distinct CDR3 protein forms one entry, paired with its most common genes and DNA. In all, the sample holds under 450,000 distinct CDR3 sequences, and approximately 15% of those were seen once. The ten largest clones add up to under 25% of the sample. The sample comprised PBMCs or a T cell subset sorted from them (not recorded which). These TCRs come from a man younger than 30 who had mild COVID-19 (a few samples of this study predate the infection). The sample titles of this study are shuffled in the database, so cell type and time point are left out; the donor was told from shared clones.

This clonotype was recorded at least ten times. The chain has TRBV6-4 and TRBJ2-1, with D perhaps TRBD1 (5 bases). The V end lost 3 bases, the J end lost 2 bases, and 5 bases lay between the germline ends. Germline V lookup: CDR1 MRHNA, CDR2 SNTAGT. The CDR3 contains 13 residues. CDR3: CASSEDTYNEQFF. The DNA of the CDR3 is TGTGCCAGCAGTGAGGACACCTACAATGAGCAGTTCTTC.

In this sample, this clonotype turned up a few times. V usage is TRBV6-5 and J usage is TRBJ2-1; the D is unclear. Germline V gene data show CDR1 as MNHEY and CDR2 as SVGAGI. This CDR3 is built from 13 residues. The ends were cut back, 2 bases at V and 9 bases at J, with 11 bases in the middle. This CDR3 is CASSYTSTIEQFF. DNA of the CDR3: TGTGCCAGCAGTTACACCTCGACGATTGAGCAGTTCTTC.

Remarks on this clonotype: Germline and junction disagree at one end, which may indicate a read error. The V call is TRBV20-1, the J call TRBJ1-2, with 9 bases matching TRBD1. From germline, CDR1 is DFQATT and CDR2 SNEGSKA (reference sequence). There are 14 residues in the CDR3. DNA of the CDR3: TGCAGTGCTAGTCAGACAGGGGGGAACTATGTCTACACCTTC. It specifies CSASQTGGNYVYTF.

This chain uses TRBV12-3 or TRBV12-4 with TRBJ2-2; 9 positions agree with TRBD1. After removal of 5 bases from V and 3 bases from J, the junction contained 4 bases not matched to a gene. The CDR3 runs 15 residues. The CDR3 loop is CASSKTGGYTGELFF. The CDR3 nucleotides read TGTGCCAGCAGTAAGACAGGGGGATACACCGGGGAGCTGTTTTTT.

This clonotype was counted between two and nine times. The rearrangement joins TRBV4-1 to TRBJ1-5; no clear D. The CDR3 contains 13 residues. CDR1 and CDR2 (germline): MGHRA, YSYEKL. V dropped 0 bases and J dropped 7 bases, with 7 bases sitting between them. This CDR3 reads CASSQESRQPQHF. CDR3 coding DNA: TGCGCCAGCAGCCAAGAAAGTAGGCAGCCCCAGCATTTT.

The chain is built from TRBV28 and TRBJ1-1, with D uncertain. Trimming left V 1 base short and J 6 bases short, with 6 bases between. Germline assignment: CDR1 MDHEN and CDR2 SYDVKM. This CDR3 comprises 12 residues. CDR3 bases: TGTGCCAGCAGTTTATTAATATCTGAAGCTTTCTTT. The encoded protein is CASSLLISEAFF.

In its sample, this clonotype was seen a few times. V gene TRBV20-1 combines with J gene TRBJ1-2; no clear D gene. V lost 6 bases and J 4 bases, leaving 12 bases between the germline ends. CDR1 is DFQATT and CDR2 is SNEGSKA in the germline V gene (reference sequence). The CDR3 contains 12 residues. CDR3 in DNA: TGCAGTGCCCCGACGGACTCCTATGGCTACACCTTC. It encodes CSAPTDSYGYTF.

This rearrangement joins TRBV7-2 to TRBJ2-1; TRBD1 matches 11 bases. The V gene's germline CDR1 is SGHTA and CDR2 FQGNSA. CDR3 size: 17 residues. The trim removed 5 bases at V and 0 bases at J, leaving 6 bases unmatched. CDR3 in DNA: TGTGCCAGCAGCGGACAGGGGGCCATAAGCTCCTACAATGAGCAGTTCTTC. It yields the protein CASSGQGAISSYNEQFF.

There are a few counts of this clonotype. The chain recombines TRBV6-2 or TRBV6-3 with TRBJ1-6; no definite D call. Germline V gene lookup returns CDR1 MNHEY and CDR2 SVGEGT. V dropped 4 bases and J dropped 7 bases, with 20 bases sitting between them. This CDR3 region has 17 residues. The CDR3 coding sequence is TGTGCCAGCAGTTCCGCCGAGGTGTTGGGCCCAAATTCACCCCTCCACTTT. Protein product: CASSSAEVLGPNSPLHF.

This chain links TRBV6-6 with TRBJ2-7; 7 bases agree with TRBD2. This CDR3 has 16 residues. V dropped 2 bases and J dropped 2; count of bases not matched to a gene: 9. CDR1 is MNHNY and CDR2 is SVGAGI in the germline V gene (reference sequence). CDR3: CASSYLSGTITYEQYF. The CDR3 coding sequence is TGTGCCAGCAGTTACCTGTCCGGGACTATTACCTACGAGCAGTACTTC.

This clonotype was counted at least ten times. The chain links TRBV7-6 to TRBJ2-2; D is possibly TRBD1 (6 bases). The CDR3 consists of 16 residues. The germline gives CDR1 SGHVS, CDR2 FNYEAQ. Trimming pared 2 bases from V and 6 bases from J, leaving 16 bases between. The CDR3 reads CASSLNIGDTAGELFF. The CDR3 DNA reads as TGTGCCAGCAGCTTAAATATTGGGGACACGGCCGGGGAGCTGTTTTTT.

The chain joins TRBV5-1 to TRBJ1-4; tentatively, D is TRBD1 (6 bases). Germline V gives CDR1 SGHRS, CDR2 YFSETQ. This CDR3 spans 14 amino acids. Trimming stripped 2 bases from V and 4 bases from J, with 9 bases between. As DNA, the CDR3 is TGCGCCAGCAGCTTACAGGGTGTTAATGAAAAACTGTTTTTT. Translation: CASSLQGVNEKLFF.

This clonotype was detected many times. The genes are TRBV27 and TRBJ2-6, with TRBD1 as a possible D gene (5 bases). Trimming left V 3 bases short and J 0 bases short, with 9 bases between. This CDR3 comprises 16 residues. Per the germline V gene, CDR1 is MNHEY and CDR2 is SMNVEV (reference sequence). The CDR3 spells CASSLWGSSGANVLTF. The CDR3 nucleotides are TGTGCCAGCAGTTTGTGGGGCAGCTCTGGGGCCAACGTCCTGACTTTC.

This clonotype was seen only a few times. The rearrangement links TRBV6-2 or TRBV6-3 to TRBJ2-7, with D possibly TRBD1 on 6 matching bases. CDR3 length equals 14 residues. The germline V gene encodes CDR1 MNHEY and CDR2 SVGEGT. Trimming took 1 base from V and 2 from J, leaving 9 bases between them. This CDR3 is CASSYLDRAYEQYV. CDR3 in DNA: TGTGCCAGCAGTTACTTGGACAGAGCCTACGAGCAGTACGTC.

J is TRBJ1-5 and V is TRBV12-3 or TRBV12-4; possible D gene TRBD1, 5 bases. The CDR3 totals 15 residues. Trimming pared 7 bases from V and 1 base from J, leaving 14 bases between. The CDR3 loop is CASTPPGGSNQPQHF. Written as DNA, the CDR3 is TGTGCCAGCACCCCCCCGGGGGGAAGCAATCAGCCCCAGCATTTT.

This clonotype was seen only a few times. The chain employs TRBV7-2 and TRBJ1-1; no clear D gene. The CDR3 length is 13 residues. The V gene's germline CDR1 is SGHTA and CDR2 FQGNSA. Trimming pared 2 bases from V and 0 bases from J, leaving 4 bases between. CDR3 DNA: TGTGCCAGCAGCTTATGGCTGAACACTGAAGCTTTCTTT. This encodes CASSLWLNTEAFF.

The V gene is TRBV7-8, the J gene TRBJ2-7, with a possible D match to TRBD1 (6 bases). Germline-derived CDR1 and CDR2 are SGHVS and FQNEAQ. The CDR3 sequence is 15 residues long. With 10 bases removed from V and 1 base from J, the gap between germline ends came to 20 bases. The chain's CDR3 is CATQRWQGKSYEQYV. In nucleotides, the CDR3 is TGTGCCACCCAGAGGTGGCAGGGGAAATCCTACGAGCAGTACGTC.

V is TRBV15 and J is TRBJ2-3, with 8 positions matching TRBD1. The CDR3 totals 15 residues. Germline CDR1 is LNHNV and CDR2 is YYDKDF (reference sequence). The trim removed 3 bases at V and 3 bases at J, leaving 5 bases unmatched. The CDR3 sequence is CATSRGQAATDTQYF. For the CDR3, the DNA is TGTGCCACCAGCAGGGGACAGGCGGCAACAGATACGCAGTATTTT. The complete variable domain, with remaining parts taken from reference TRBV15 and TRBJ2-3, reads DAMVIQNPRYQVTQFGKPVTLSCSQTLNHNVMYWYQQKSSQAPKLLFHYYDKDFNNEADTPDNFQSRRPNTSFCFLDIRSPGLGDTAMYLCATSRGQAATDTQYFGPGTRLTVL.

The rearrangement links TRBV6-2 or TRBV6-3 to TRBJ2-7; tentatively, D is TRBD1 (6 bases). The CDR3 loop spans 15 amino acids. Germline V lookup: CDR1 MNHEY, CDR2 SVGEGT. Between the trimmed V and J ends, which lost 0 bases and 3 bases, there was a span of 12 bases. The CDR3 nucleotides are TGTGCCAGCAGTTACTCCGGGCAGGGGTACTACGAGCAGTACGTC. This codes for CASSYSGQGYYEQYV.

The gene calls are TRBV15 and TRBJ1-1, with D maybe TRBD1 (6 bases). Trimming cost V 7 bases and J 10 bases, with 22 bases left between them. Per the germline V gene, CDR1 is LNHNV and CDR2 is YYDKDF (reference sequence). This CDR3 spans 14 amino acids. The CDR3 loop reads CATTTRGSPRGAFF. In nucleotides, the CDR3 is TGTGCCACCACTACCAGGGGAAGCCCTCGTGGAGCTTTCTTT.

The chain couples TRBV21-1 to TRBJ2-3; the table gives TRBD1 as D, unverified against the DNA. TRBV21-1 is annotated as a pseudogene. This CDR3 is 17 amino acids long. The CDR3 nucleotides are TGTGCCAGCCTATTTCCCCTGTTGAACAGGAGCACAGATACGCAGTATTTT. Translation: CASLFPLLNRSTDTQYF.

The V call is TRBV5-8, the J call TRBJ1-2, with 10 bases fitting TRBD1. The CDR3 totals 13 residues. Per the germline V gene, CDR1 is SGHTS and CDR2 is YDEGEE. The V and J ends lost 7 bases and 3 bases, in that order; junction bases with no gene match: 3. CDR3 DNA sequence: TGTGCCAGCGGGGACAGGGGTTACTATGGCTACACCTTC. Its protein product is CASGDRGYYGYTF.

CDR3 sequence reads: CASSLNTGGNYGYTF. The CDR3 coding sequence is TGTGCCAGCAGTTTAAACACAGGGGGCAACTATGGCTACACCTTC. The chain uses TRBV12-3 or TRBV12-4 and TRBJ1-2, with 9 bases matching TRBD1. The CDR3 is made up of 15 amino acids. The V and J ends lost 2 bases and 2 bases, in that order; junction bases with no gene match: 3.

The table lists this clonotype with many counts. The chain carries TRBV20-1 and TRBJ1-1; 7 bases align to TRBD1. The CDR3 has 13 amino acids. J gave up 3 bases and V 6 bases, and 7 bases lay outside the gene matches. Germline values: CDR1 DFQATT, CDR2 SNEGSKA (reference sequence). Written as DNA, the CDR3 is TGCAGTGCCCGCAGTGACAGGGACACTGAAGCTTTCTTT. Translation gives CSARSDRDTEAFF.

This clonotype occurred a few times. The chain combines TRBV30 with TRBJ1-6; TRBD1 matches 10 bases. V dropped 3 bases and J dropped 8; count of bases not matched to a gene: 4. CDR3 length: 14 amino acids. Germline V gene data show CDR1 as GTSNPN and CDR2 as SVGIG (reference sequence). The CDR3 loop is CAWSRDRGYSPLHF. In DNA, the CDR3 is TGTGCCTGGAGCCGGGACAGGGGTTATTCACCCCTCCACTTT.

This chain joins TRBV7-9 and TRBJ2-7; D is possibly TRBD2 (5 bases). Germline V gene data show CDR1 as SEHNR and CDR2 as FQNEAQ (reference sequence). Trimming shortened V by 3 bases and J by 3 bases, and 6 bases separated the two germline ends. CDR3 length: 12 amino acids. In nucleotides, the CDR3 is TGTGCCAGCAGCTTCGACTACTACGAGCAGTACTTC. This codes for CASSFDYYEQYF.

V usage is TRBV14 and J usage is TRBJ2-1; 10 bases agree with TRBD1. This CDR3 has 17 residues. From germline, CDR1 is SGHDN and CDR2 FVKESK. The V segment lost 2 bases and the J segment 5 bases; nucleotides outside the gene matches: 9. In nucleotides, the CDR3 is TGTGCCAGCAGCCAAAGACTGGGACAGGGGACCAACAATGAGCAGTTCTTC. Its protein is CASSQRLGQGTNNEQFF.